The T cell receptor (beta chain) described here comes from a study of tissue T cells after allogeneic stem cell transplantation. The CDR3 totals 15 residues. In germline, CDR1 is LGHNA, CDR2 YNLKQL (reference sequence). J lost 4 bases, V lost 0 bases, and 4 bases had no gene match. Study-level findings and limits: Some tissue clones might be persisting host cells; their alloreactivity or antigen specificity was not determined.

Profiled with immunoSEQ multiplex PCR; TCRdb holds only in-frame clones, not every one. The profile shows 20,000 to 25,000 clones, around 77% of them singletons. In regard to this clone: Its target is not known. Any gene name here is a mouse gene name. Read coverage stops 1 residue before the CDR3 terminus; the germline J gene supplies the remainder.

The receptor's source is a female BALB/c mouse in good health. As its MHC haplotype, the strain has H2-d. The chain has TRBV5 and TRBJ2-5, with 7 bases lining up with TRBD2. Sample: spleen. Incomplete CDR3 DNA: TGTGCCAGCAGCCAAGAAGGCTGGGGGAAAGACACCCAGTAC. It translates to CASSQEGWGKDTQY. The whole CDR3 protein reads CASSQEGWGKDTQYF.